The entry below gives a single T cell receptor beta chain sequence along with its context. The sample comes from a study of blood T cell repertoires in COVID-19. Looking at the study overall: The cDNA or gDNA used as material had been derived from T cells, B-cell-depleted T cells, or PBMCs.

Under the authors' procedure: Reference gene primer amplification gave nucleated cell count estimates. Repertoires were generated with immunoSEQ multiplex PCR, while TCRdb's copy carries only in-frame clones and drops some. V and J calls plus clone size are reproduced from that table; the DNA served to infer D and trimming. The sample includes over 45,000 clones, 85% of them seen just once. The germline V and J ends were trimmed by 0 bases and 7 bases, with 22 bases remaining between them. Germline CDR1 and CDR2: SGDLS and YYNGEE. The CDR3 is 17 residues long. This chain uses TRBV9 with TRBJ1-2; D gene unclear. Input material: peripheral blood. The source is a human donor in a cohort sampled during active COVID-19. The CDR3 DNA reads as TGTGCCAGCAGCGTAGAATGGCAGGTCACCCTTAATGGTGGCTACACCTTC. This encodes CASSVEWQVTLNGGYTF.